A single sample is the source of the 8 T cell receptor beta chains below, sequenced in a study of blood T cell repertoires in COVID-19. The repertoire was sequenced with immunoSEQ multiplex PCR; TCRdb's copy has only in-frame clones and lacks some. The sample has under 300,000 clones; 84% are singletons. The source material was peripheral blood. These receptors all stem from a man aged 40-49 years who had recovered from COVID-19.

This clone is a singleton in its sample. The rearrangement uses TRBV20-1 and TRBJ1-2, with TRBD1 identical over 8 bases. CDR3 length: 13 amino acids. The V gene end was trimmed by 3 bases and the J gene end by 7 bases; junction bases not matched to a gene: 7. The V gene's germline CDR1 is DFQATT and CDR2 SNEGSKA (reference sequence). CDR3 sequence reads: CSASLQGAGGYTF. For the CDR3, the DNA is TGCAGTGCTAGTTTGCAGGGGGCGGGTGGCTACACCTTC.

DNA of the CDR3: TGTGCCAGCTCACCCCGACAGGGGGCGGACTATGGCTACACCTTC. Protein product: CASSPRQGADYGYTF. The gene calls are TRBV18 and TRBJ1-2, with TRBD1 matching 10 bases. The J segment lost 3 bases and the V segment lost 3 bases, leaving 4 bases of the junction unmatched. The CDR3 runs to 15 residues. Per the germline V gene, CDR1 is KGHSH and CDR2 is LQKENI.

The CDR3 bases are TGTGCCACCAGCACCGAAAGACAGGGGCGGGGAGGCTACACCTTC. It translates to CATSTERQGRGGYTF. The chain carries TRBV15 and TRBJ1-2; 8 nucleotides match TRBD1. The V gene's germline CDR1 is LNHNV and CDR2 YYDKDF (reference sequence). The CDR3 spans 15 residues. The trim removed 4 bases at V and 8 bases at J, leaving 12 bases unmatched.

V is TRBV2 and J is TRBJ2-7; a possible D gene is TRBD1 (6 bases). Trimming shortened V by 4 bases and J by 0 bases, and 16 bases separated the two germline ends. The CDR3 length is 16 residues. Germline CDR1 reads SNHLY; CDR2 reads FYNNEI. The CDR3 loop reads CASSVADRNASYEQYF. In nucleotides, the CDR3 is TGTGCCAGCAGTGTCGCCGACAGGAATGCCTCCTACGAGCAGTACTTC.

The chain couples TRBV6-5 to TRBJ2-3; 10 bases line up with TRBD2. The V segment lost 0 bases and the J segment 5 bases; nucleotides outside the gene matches: 2. The germline CDR1 and CDR2 sequences are MNHEY and SVGAGI. This CDR3 is 15 amino acids long. The CDR3 loop reads CASSYSASGRDTQYF. The CDR3 DNA reads as TGTGCCAGCAGTTACTCGGCTAGCGGGAGAGATACGCAGTATTTT.

The chain employs TRBV7-8 and TRBJ2-5; 7 nucleotides line up with TRBD1. CDR1 is SGHVS and CDR2 is FQNEAQ in the germline V gene. V gave up 1 base and J gave up 0 bases; unmatched junction bases: 20. The CDR3 runs 21 residues. The CDR3 region has the DNA TGTGCCAGCAGCTTAGGGGGGTTGGGACAGATAAATGAGTACAACCAAGAGACCCAGTACTTC. Its translation: CASSLGGLGQINEYNQETQYF. Complete variable domain (other parts from reference TRBV7-8 and TRBJ2-5): GAGVSQSPRYKVAKRGQDVALRCDPISGHVSLFWYQQALGQGPEFLTYFQNEAQLDKSGLPSDRFFAERPEGSVSTLKIQRTQQEDSAVYLCASSLGGLGQINEYNQETQYFGPGTRLLVL.

This chain connects TRBV30 to TRBJ1-1; D remains unclear. Trimming took off 4 bases at V and 0 bases at J, with 6 bases between the two ends. This CDR3 region has 12 residues. In germline, CDR1 is GTSNPN, CDR2 SVGIG (reference sequence). The CDR3 DNA sequence: TGTGCCTGGAAGACTTTGAACACTGAAGCTTTCTTT. It is translated as CAWKTLNTEAFF.

Here the CDR3 reads CASRGSGYEQYF. In nucleotides, the CDR3 is TGTGCCAGCAGAGGTTCAGGCTACGAGCAGTACTTC. The chain is built from TRBV6-5 and TRBJ2-7, with D unclear. V gave up 6 bases and J gave up 3 bases, with 9 bases separating them. This CDR3 region has 12 residues. Germline V gives CDR1 MNHEY, CDR2 SVGAGI.